One T cell receptor beta chain is described in this entry. Trimming left V 2 bases short and J 4 bases short, with 9 bases between. This CDR3 comprises 13 residues. Germline values: CDR1 MNHEY, CDR2 SVGAGI. This sample was included in a study of T cell clonotyping in hematopoietic cell transplantation. Study overall: Cytoreduction preceded collection of pretransplant recipient samples.

TCRdb's copy holds only in-frame clones and misses some; the assay was immunoSEQ multiplex PCR. The sample has 45,000 to 60,000 clones; approximately 84% are singletons. Time point reported: recipient sample about 28 days before transplant, after cytoreduction. The TCR sequence derives from a man aged 55 to 69 with biphenotypic leukemia. Some clones in this sample may be carry-over from other donors' samples. The chain links TRBV6-5 to TRBJ2-7; D is possibly TRBD2 (6 bases). The material sequenced was peripheral blood mononuclear cells, taken before stem cell transplant. CDR3 in amino acids: CASSYPGLYEQYF. The CDR3 DNA is TGTGCCAGCAGTTACCCGGGACTTTACGAGCAGTACTTC.